This is a list of T cell receptor beta chains from one sample in a study of T cells expressing NK-cell markers. TCRdb derives one entry per CDR3 protein from the 5' RACE reads, leaving out DNA. Its table records 400,000 or so distinct CDR3 sequences. Sequences were obtained from blood T cells: a sorted CD56 or NKG2C T cell subset, CD4+ or CD8+ T cells, or bulk PBMC T cells (not recorded which). The receptors come from a woman aged 45 to 65 in good health. CDR3s include the opening cysteine and the closing phenylalanine or tryptophan.

V	J	length	CDR3
TRBV25-1	TRBJ2-1	20	CASSEFGGTSVTSSYNEQFF
TRBV20-1	TRBJ1-1	16	CSASEGTLLMNTEAFF
TRBV9	TRBJ2-7	14	CASSVERDPYEQYF
TRBV12-3/TRBV12-4	TRBJ1-1	13	CASSFRRGGEAFF
TRBV29-1	TRBJ1-4	13	CSVEPGIGEKLFF
TRBV6-1	TRBJ2-1	15	CASSESAGNYNEQFF
TRBV30	TRBJ2-2	11	CAWTPFGELFF
TRBV7-9	TRBJ2-7	13	CASSLTGQGEQYF
TRBV5-1	TRBJ2-2	22	CASSSSVPSSGSSPSRAGELFF
TRBV29-1	TRBJ2-1	12	CSVGGTSTEQFF
TRBV3-1	TRBJ2-1	16	CASSQASGTIYNEQFF
TRBV24-1	TRBJ2-1	18	CATSDSRKREGRYNEQFF
TRBV5-1	TRBJ1-5	17	CASSLDPGQGGNQPQHF
TRBV5-1	TRBJ2-2	15	CASRIQGTNTGELFF
TRBV5-1	TRBJ1-1	15	CASSLGAGSGTEAFF
TRBV20-1	TRBJ2-7	12	CSARWTRGEQYF
TRBV10-3	TRBJ2-1	13	CAISEYSSGIRFF
TRBV7-9	TRBJ2-3	15	CASSLAGGPVDTQYF
TRBV15	TRBJ2-1	15	CATSPEAGGPNEQFF
TRBV11-3	TRBJ2-3	15	CASTKEGPGTDTQYF